The rows below give T cell receptor beta chains drawn from one sample of a study of STAT3 mutations in large granular lymphocyte leukemia. TCRdb's copy holds only in-frame clones and misses some; the assay was immunoSEQ multiplex PCR. The sample carries under 15,000 clones, under 95% recorded once. Material: peripheral blood mononuclear cells. These TCRs come from a man in his forties with T-cell large granular lymphocyte leukemia. Some clones in this sample may be carry-over from other donors' samples. Each CDR3 is given with its conserved first and last residue. The order of the fields is D gene, J gene, clone size, V gene, CDR3 DNA, CDR3 protein. The D gene is left open where the match is weak. Size tells how often a clone was seen (once, few, many) or the class of an expanded clone, and some rows leave it out.

d_call: TRBD1; j_call: TRBJ1-6; clone_size: -; v_call: TRBV7-2; cdr3_nt: TGTGCCAGCAGCTTAAGGACGGGACAGGGGAATTCACCCCTCCACTTT; cdr3_aa: CASSLRTGQGNSPLHF
d_call: -; j_call: TRBJ1-3; clone_size: -; v_call: TRBV11-2; cdr3_nt: TGTGCCAGCAGCTTTCAGGGAGGAAACACCATATATTTT; cdr3_aa: CASSFQGGNTIYF
d_call: -; j_call: TRBJ2-1; clone_size: -; v_call: TRBV15; cdr3_nt: TGTGCCACCAGCAGCCGGGACTGGGGCGATGAGCAGTTCTTC; cdr3_aa: CATSSRDWGDEQFF
d_call: TRBD1; j_call: TRBJ1-4; clone_size: -; v_call: TRBV2; cdr3_nt: TGTGCCAGCAGTGACCTTACGGGACAGGGTTCTAATGAAAAACTGTTTTTT; cdr3_aa: CASSDLTGQGSNEKLFF
d_call: -; j_call: TRBJ2-1; clone_size: -; v_call: TRBV7-6; cdr3_nt: TGTGCCAGCAGCCCCGGGAAGGATGAGCAGTTCTTC; cdr3_aa: CASSPGKDEQFF
d_call: TRBD2; j_call: TRBJ2-6; clone_size: -; v_call: TRBV30; cdr3_nt: TGTGCCTGGTTCCGGGGGGCTGGGGCCAACGTCCTGACTTTC; cdr3_aa: CAWFRGAGANVLTF
d_call: -; j_call: TRBJ2-5; clone_size: -; v_call: TRBV18; cdr3_nt: TGTGCCAGCTCACCACCGGAGCGGAGAGCTGAGACCCAGTACTTC; cdr3_aa: CASSPPERRAETQYF
d_call: TRBD1; j_call: TRBJ2-7; clone_size: -; v_call: TRBV7-6; cdr3_nt: TGTGCCAGCAGCTTAGAGGACAGGGAAACCTACGAGCAGTACTTC; cdr3_aa: CASSLEDRETYEQYF
d_call: -; j_call: TRBJ2-1; clone_size: -; v_call: TRBV10-3; cdr3_nt: TGTGCCATCAGTGTCCCCGAGAGGGGTGAGCAGTTCTTC; cdr3_aa: CAISVPERGEQFF
d_call: -; j_call: TRBJ1-4; clone_size: -; v_call: TRBV18; cdr3_nt: TGTGCCAGCTCACCCGGGGAAGGGGGTGAAAAACTGTTTTTT; cdr3_aa: CASSPGEGGEKLFF
d_call: -; j_call: TRBJ1-4; clone_size: -; v_call: TRBV7-9; cdr3_nt: TGTGCCAGCACCTCGACGGGGGGCGAAAAACTGTTTTTT; cdr3_aa: CASTSTGGEKLFF
d_call: -; j_call: TRBJ2-2; clone_size: -; v_call: TRBV9; cdr3_nt: TGTGCCAGCAGCGGGCGGCCGGGCACCGGGGAGCTGTTTTTT; cdr3_aa: CASSGRPGTGELFF
d_call: -; j_call: TRBJ1-1; clone_size: -; v_call: TRBV7-9; cdr3_nt: TGTGCCAGCAGCTTAGGGGAATGGACGGATAACACTGAAGCTTTCTTT; cdr3_aa: CASSLGEWTDNTEAFF
d_call: -; j_call: TRBJ2-7; clone_size: -; v_call: TRBV30; cdr3_nt: TGTGCCTGGTTCCTTTGGGATTCCTACGAGCAGTACTTC; cdr3_aa: CAWFLWDSYEQYF
d_call: -; j_call: TRBJ2-3; clone_size: -; v_call: TRBV12-5; cdr3_nt: TGTGCTAGTGGTACAGGGACGTTTAGCACAGATACGCAGTATTTT; cdr3_aa: CASGTGTFSTDTQYF
d_call: -; j_call: TRBJ1-2; clone_size: -; v_call: TRBV7-9; cdr3_nt: TGTGCCAGCAGCTTAGCGGGGGGTAACTATGGCTACACCTTC; cdr3_aa: CASSLAGGNYGYTF
d_call: -; j_call: TRBJ1-1; clone_size: -; v_call: TRBV27; cdr3_nt: TGTGCCAGCAGATTGGGGCGGGTTATGAACACTGAAGCTTTCTTT; cdr3_aa: CASRLGRVMNTEAFF
d_call: -; j_call: TRBJ1-6; clone_size: -; v_call: TRBV5-1; cdr3_nt: TGCGCCAGCCAAGACGACAAGAGCTCCTATAATTCACCCCTCCACTTT; cdr3_aa: CASQDDKSSYNSPLHF
d_call: TRBD1; j_call: TRBJ2-7; clone_size: -; v_call: TRBV5-6; cdr3_nt: TGTGCCAGCAGTAGACAGGGGGGCACCTACGAGCAGTACTTC; cdr3_aa: CASSRQGGTYEQYF
d_call: TRBD2; j_call: TRBJ2-5; clone_size: once; v_call: TRBV5-1; cdr3_nt: TGCGCCAGCAGCTCCGGGACTAGCGGAGAGACCCAGTACTTC; cdr3_aa: CASSSGTSGETQYF
d_call: -; j_call: TRBJ2-3; clone_size: -; v_call: TRBV28; cdr3_nt: TGTGCCAGCCGGAGGGAATATACGCAGTATTTT; cdr3_aa: CASRREYTQYF
d_call: TRBD1; j_call: TRBJ1-4; clone_size: -; v_call: TRBV13; cdr3_nt: TGTGCCAGCAGCTTAGGGACAGGGAGCGCTAATGAAAAACTGTTTTTT; cdr3_aa: CASSLGTGSANEKLFF
d_call: -; j_call: TRBJ2-3; clone_size: -; v_call: TRBV5-4; cdr3_nt: TGTGCCAGCAGCTGGGCCGCAGGTAGCACAGATACGCAGTATTTT; cdr3_aa: CASSWAAGSTDTQYF
d_call: -; j_call: TRBJ2-7; clone_size: medium-sized; v_call: TRBV18; cdr3_nt: TGTGCCAGCTCACCCGGGGTGGGCTCCTACGAGCAGTACTTC; cdr3_aa: CASSPGVGSYEQYF
d_call: TRBD2; j_call: TRBJ2-5; clone_size: -; v_call: TRBV7-7; cdr3_nt: TGTGCCAGCAGCTTAGGTCCGGGAGGGGAGACCCAGTACTTC; cdr3_aa: CASSLGPGGETQYF
d_call: TRBD1; j_call: TRBJ1-2; clone_size: -; v_call: TRBV4-1; cdr3_nt: TGCGCCAGCAGCCCCTTCGAGCGGACAGGGGAAGTAGGCTACACCTTC; cdr3_aa: CASSPFERTGEVGYTF
d_call: -; j_call: TRBJ2-5; clone_size: -; v_call: TRBV9; cdr3_nt: TGTGCCAGCAGCGTAGCGTCTAGTCGAGAGACCCAGTACTTC; cdr3_aa: CASSVASSRETQYF
d_call: -; j_call: TRBJ2-2; clone_size: -; v_call: TRBV25-1; cdr3_nt: TGTGCCAGCAGTCAAGGACAGATTCACACCGGGGAGCTGTTTTTT; cdr3_aa: CASSQGQIHTGELFF
d_call: -; j_call: TRBJ1-2; clone_size: -; v_call: TRBV6-5; cdr3_nt: TGTGCCAGCGCTGGACCGCTCTATGGCTACACCTTC; cdr3_aa: CASAGPLYGYTF
d_call: -; j_call: TRBJ2-3; clone_size: -; v_call: TRBV19; cdr3_nt: TGTGCCAGTAGTATCGATTCTAGCACAGATACGCAGTATTTT; cdr3_aa: CASSIDSSTDTQYF
d_call: -; j_call: TRBJ1-2; clone_size: -; v_call: TRBV7-9; cdr3_nt: TGTGCCAGCAGCTTAGCGGGGGCTGTAGCTAACTATGGCTACACCTTC; cdr3_aa: CASSLAGAVANYGYTF
d_call: -; j_call: TRBJ2-5; clone_size: -; v_call: TRBV29-1; cdr3_nt: TGCAGCGACGGGAGAACCCAGTACTTC; cdr3_aa: CSDGRTQYF
d_call: -; j_call: TRBJ1-6; clone_size: -; v_call: TRBV10-3; cdr3_nt: TGTGCCATCAGTGAGTCGACGGGGAATTCACCCCTCCACTTT; cdr3_aa: CAISESTGNSPLHF
d_call: TRBD1; j_call: TRBJ1-2; clone_size: -; v_call: TRBV19; cdr3_nt: TGTGCCAGTAGTATTGGGACAGGGGCCCTACAAGGCTACACCTTC; cdr3_aa: CASSIGTGALQGYTF
d_call: -; j_call: TRBJ2-5; clone_size: -; v_call: TRBV6-5; cdr3_nt: TGTGCCAGCAGTTACTCAGGGGGGGTTCAGACCCAGTACTTC; cdr3_aa: CASSYSGGVQTQYF
d_call: -; j_call: TRBJ2-2; clone_size: -; v_call: TRBV5-6; cdr3_nt: TGTGCCAGCAGCTTTCCAGGGACAAACACCGGGGAGCTGTTTTTT; cdr3_aa: CASSFPGTNTGELFF
d_call: TRBD1; j_call: TRBJ1-4; clone_size: -; v_call: TRBV5-1; cdr3_nt: TGCGCCAGCAGCGTGGGACAGGCCTTTAATGAAAAACTGTTTTTT; cdr3_aa: CASSVGQAFNEKLFF
d_call: -; j_call: TRBJ1-5; clone_size: -; v_call: TRBV29-1; cdr3_nt: TGCAGCGCCCAGCTCGTAGGGGCTAATCAGCCCCAGCATTTT; cdr3_aa: CSAQLVGANQPQHF
d_call: -; j_call: TRBJ1-6; clone_size: -; v_call: TRBV18; cdr3_nt: TGTGCCAGCTCTCTCAACGCCAGGGGCAATCTCTATAATTCACCCCTCCACTTT; cdr3_aa: CASSLNARGNLYNSPLHF
d_call: TRBD1; j_call: TRBJ2-4; clone_size: few; v_call: TRBV28; cdr3_nt: TGTGCCAGCAGTTTAATCTCGGCAGGGGGCGCGCGAAACATTCAGTACTTC; cdr3_aa: CASSLISAGGARNIQYF
d_call: -; j_call: TRBJ1-4; clone_size: -; v_call: TRBV5-1; cdr3_nt: TGCGCCAGCAGCCCGGGGGGGGTGGCCCCTGAAAAACTGTTTTTT; cdr3_aa: CASSPGGVAPEKLFF
d_call: -; j_call: TRBJ1-5; clone_size: -; v_call: TRBV19; cdr3_nt: TGTGCCAGTAGTGCGGGACGGGCAAGGAATCAGCCCCAGCATTTT; cdr3_aa: CASSAGRARNQPQHF
d_call: -; j_call: TRBJ2-1; clone_size: -; v_call: TRBV7-9; cdr3_nt: TGTGCCAGCAGATCGGACAGTAAAACCTACAATGAGCAGTTCTTC; cdr3_aa: CASRSDSKTYNEQFF
d_call: -; j_call: TRBJ2-1; clone_size: few; v_call: TRBV12-5; cdr3_nt: TGTGCTAGTGGTATGGGACTGCAGCAGTTCTTC; cdr3_aa: CASGMGLQQFF
d_call: -; j_call: TRBJ2-7; clone_size: -; v_call: TRBV7-3; cdr3_nt: TGTGCCAGCAGTTTGCGGGGTGGGGAGCAGTACTTC; cdr3_aa: CASSLRGGEQYF
d_call: TRBD2; j_call: TRBJ2-7; clone_size: -; v_call: TRBV27; cdr3_nt: TGTGCCAGCAGTTTATGGGCTAGCGGCCACGAGCAGTACTTC; cdr3_aa: CASSLWASGHEQYF
d_call: TRBD2; j_call: TRBJ2-1; clone_size: -; v_call: TRBV19; cdr3_nt: TGTGCCAGTAGTATGGGGACTAGCGGGGGGACCCCCTACAATGAGCAGTTCTTC; cdr3_aa: CASSMGTSGGTPYNEQFF
d_call: -; j_call: TRBJ1-3; clone_size: -; v_call: TRBV4-1; cdr3_nt: TGCGCCAGCAGCCAAGGGACTACCTCTGGAAACACCATATATTTT; cdr3_aa: CASSQGTTSGNTIYF
d_call: TRBD1; j_call: TRBJ1-1; clone_size: -; v_call: TRBV10-3; cdr3_nt: TGTGCCATCAGGGACGACAGGGGCATGAACACTGAAGCTTTCTTT; cdr3_aa: CAIRDDRGMNTEAFF
d_call: TRBD2; j_call: TRBJ2-1; clone_size: -; v_call: TRBV7-9; cdr3_nt: TGTGCCAGCAGCCCATTTGGCGGGGGTGACTACAATGAGCAGTTCTTC; cdr3_aa: CASSPFGGGDYNEQFF
d_call: TRBD1; j_call: TRBJ2-5; clone_size: -; v_call: TRBV5-4; cdr3_nt: TGTGCCAGCAGCTCCGGGACAGGGGTTATACGGGAGACCCAGTACTTC; cdr3_aa: CASSSGTGVIRETQYF
d_call: TRBD1; j_call: TRBJ2-7; clone_size: once; v_call: TRBV7-9; cdr3_nt: TGTGCCAGCAGCTTAGCGACAGGGGGGCGGTCCTACGAGCAGTACTTC; cdr3_aa: CASSLATGGRSYEQYF
d_call: -; j_call: TRBJ1-2; clone_size: -; v_call: TRBV5-6; cdr3_nt: TGTGCCAGCAGCTTGGGACAGGGCTACACCTTC; cdr3_aa: CASSLGQGYTF
d_call: -; j_call: TRBJ1-5; clone_size: -; v_call: TRBV6-5; cdr3_nt: TGTGCCAGCAAGACGCTGAGTGTTAGCAATCAGCCCCAGCATTTT; cdr3_aa: CASKTLSVSNQPQHF
d_call: -; j_call: TRBJ1-1; clone_size: -; v_call: TRBV18; cdr3_nt: TGTGCCAGCTCACCAATCCGTGTCGCTGAAGCTTTCTTT; cdr3_aa: CASSPIRVAEAFF